The 14 T cell receptor beta chains below were found in one sample sequenced in a study of cytomegalovirus exposure and HLA in healthy donors. Use of 60 Vbeta and 13 Jbeta primers characterized the PCR. This table comes from immunoSEQ multiplex PCR, and its TCRdb copy is limited to in-frame clones, with some not included. The data hold 150,000 to 200,000 clones, with about four fifths observed a single time. Sequenced input: PBMCs. These receptors were taken from a woman in her forties or fifties in good health and CMV-seronegative.

V and J are TRBV6-5 and TRBJ1-4; 10 bases line up with TRBD1. V shed 2 bases, J shed 7 bases, and the junction held 1 base outside the gene matches. The CDR3 totals 14 residues. CDR1 is MNHEY and CDR2 is SVGAGI in the germline V gene. CDR3 sequence (DNA): TGTGCCAGCAGTTACCGGGACAGGGGTGAAAAACTGTTTTTT. Protein sequence: CASSYRDRGEKLFF.

This chain connects TRBV28 to TRBJ2-5, with D possibly matching TRBD2 (7 bases). Germline CDR1 is MDHEN and CDR2 is SYDVKM. The V end was cut by 9 bases, the J end by 5 bases, with 10 bases between. CDR3 length equals 11 residues. The CDR3 DNA is TGTGCCAGTAGGGGGGGGGAGACCCAGTACTTC. This codes for CASRGGETQYF.

The chain uses TRBV28 and TRBJ2-7; weak D call: TRBD2 (5 bases). CDR1 and CDR2 from the germline V gene are MDHEN and SYDVKM. With 5 bases removed from V and 4 bases from J, the gap between germline ends came to 24 bases. This CDR3 comprises 17 residues. The CDR3, as DNA: TGTGCCAGCAGTCACTCGGGGTTCCCAAGGTGGGGTTACGAGCAGTACTTC. It specifies CASSHSGFPRWGYEQYF.

The chain links TRBV27 to TRBJ1-4; 8 nucleotides agree with TRBD1. This CDR3 is built from 14 residues. With V trimmed by 7 bases and J by 4 bases, 5 bases remained unmatched. Germline CDR1 reads MNHEY; CDR2 reads SMNVEV (reference sequence). The CDR3 here is CASTNRGGNEKLFF. In DNA form, the CDR3 reads TGTGCCAGCACCAACAGGGGGGGTAATGAAAAACTGTTTTTT.

The genes are TRBV19 and TRBJ1-5, with a possible D match to TRBD1 (5 bases). There are 14 residues in the CDR3. V gave up 8 bases and J gave up 0 bases, with 11 bases separating them. Germline V gene data show CDR1 as LNHDA and CDR2 as SQIVND (reference sequence). The DNA for the CDR3 is TGTGCCAGTGGGACTCTCTATAGCAATCAGCCCCAGCATTTT. Amino acids: CASGTLYSNQPQHF.

This clone has just a few counts. The V gene is TRBV7-6, the J gene TRBJ1-4; D is undetermined. This CDR3 has 15 residues. Germline lookup yields CDR1 SGHVS and CDR2 FNYEAQ. Trimming pared 1 base from V and 0 bases from J, leaving 6 bases between. CDR3 sequence reads: CASSLGGTTNEKLFF. In DNA, the CDR3 is TGTGCCAGCAGCTTAGGCGGGACAACTAATGAAAAACTGTTTTTT.

Here the CDR3 reads CASSGPGLRSGNEQFF. The CDR3 region has the DNA TGTGCCAGCAGCGGACCGGGACTACGAAGCGGCAATGAGCAGTTCTTC. The chain combines TRBV7-9 with TRBJ2-1; 7 positions agree with TRBD2. With 5 bases clipped from V and 6 bases from J, the junction kept 13 bases outside the gene matches. CDR1 is SEHNR and CDR2 is FQNEAQ in the germline V gene (reference sequence). The CDR3 runs to 16 residues.

The chain employs TRBV27 and TRBJ2-7, with TRBD1 matching 7 bases. From germline, CDR1 is MNHEY and CDR2 SMNVEV (reference sequence). V shed 8 bases and J 2 bases; nucleotides not matched to a gene: 9. There are 14 residues in the CDR3. Here the CDR3 reads CASASSQGPYEQYF. CDR3 sequence (DNA): TGTGCCAGCGCCTCCTCACAGGGGCCCTACGAGCAGTACTTC.

Comment on this clone: This sample also contains other DNA sequences that code for the same CDR3. The rearrangement links TRBV5-6 to TRBJ1-5; maybe TRBD1 (5 bases). Germline lookup yields CDR1 SGHDT and CDR2 YYEEEE. The CDR3 is 19 residues long. V was pared by 1 base and J by 1 base, with 21 bases between. The CDR3 DNA follows: TGTGCCAGCAGCTTGTATTGGGCAGGGCGGGGATACAGCAATCAGCCCCAGCATTTT. The encoded protein is CASSLYWAGRGYSNQPQHF.

This chain joins TRBV7-3 and TRBJ2-7, with TRBD1 as a possible D gene (5 bases). Germline V gene lookup returns CDR1 SGHTA and CDR2 FQGTGA. Trimming cost V 6 bases and J 6 bases, with 12 bases left between them. The CDR3 has 12 residues. The CDR3 DNA reads as TGTGCCAGCAGTTCAGGGATGGGCGAGCAGTACTTC. Residues: CASSSGMGEQYF.

This chain joins TRBV10-1 and TRBJ1-4; D uncertain. The CDR3 extends over 13 amino acids. The V and J ends lost 3 bases and 5 bases respectively, with 7 bases between them. Germline CDR1 and CDR2: WNHNN and SYGVQD (reference sequence). This chain's CDR3 is CASSDSGNEKLFF. The CDR3, as DNA: TGCGCCAGCAGTGATAGCGGGAATGAAAAACTGTTTTTT.

This chain links TRBV2 with TRBJ1-1; D not certain. CDR1 SNHLY and CDR2 FYNNEI come from the germline V gene. The CDR3 spans 15 residues. V was cut by 7 bases and J by 1 base, with 16 bases left in between. Here the CDR3 reads CASTVGPLGNTEAFF. The CDR3 DNA reads as TGTGCCAGCACCGTTGGGCCCCTGGGGAACACTGAAGCTTTCTTT.

This clone came up a few times. The J gene is TRBJ1-5, the V gene TRBV7-2; no clear D. Germline values: CDR1 SGHTA, CDR2 FQGNSA. Trimming shortened V by 2 bases and J by 3 bases, and 5 bases separated the two germline ends. CDR3 length: 13 residues. The CDR3: CASSLIDNQPQHF. The CDR3 nucleotides read TGTGCCAGCAGCTTAATAGACAATCAGCCCCAGCATTTT.

The rearrangement joins TRBV5-1 to TRBJ2-4; unclear D gene. The germline V and J ends were trimmed by 1 base and 7 bases, with 9 bases remaining between them. The germline V gene encodes CDR1 SGHRS and CDR2 YFSETQ. This CDR3 contains 13 residues. In DNA form, the CDR3 reads TGCGCCAGCAGCTTGCAGTCGGAGAACATTCAGTACTTC. Its protein product is CASSLQSENIQYF.